These 18 T cell receptor beta chains came from one sample sequenced in a study of T cell responses to AZD1222 COVID-19 vaccine. Assay: immunoSEQ multiplex PCR; the TCRdb copy retains only in-frame clones and omits some. The sample records 200,000 or so clones, around 92% being singletons. The material sequenced was peripheral blood, taken on day 0 of AZD1222 vaccination. These receptors originate from an adult in good health.

The chain carries TRBV7-9 and TRBJ2-1, with 11 positions matching TRBD2. CDR3 size: 17 residues. Trimming took 5 bases from V and 15 from J; bases not matched to a gene: 21. From germline, CDR1 is SEHNR and CDR2 FQNEAQ (reference sequence). The CDR3 DNA reads TGTGCCAGCAGCCTCGGTACCGGGACTAGCGGATACCCGTCGGCGTTCTTC. Its protein is CASSLGTGTSGYPSAFF.

The chain links TRBV4-2 to TRBJ1-1; possibly TRBD1 for D (5 bases). V lost 6 bases, J lost 8 bases, and 22 bases lay in between. CDR1 and CDR2 from the germline V gene are LGHNA and YNFKEQ. This CDR3 spans 15 amino acids. The CDR3: CASSHLGTEAAEAFF. The CDR3 coding sequence is TGTGCCAGCAGTCACCTGGGGACCGAGGCGGCAGAAGCTTTCTTT.

The chain recombines TRBV9 with TRBJ1-3, with a possible D match to TRBD1 (5 bases). The CDR3 is 14 residues long. Germline CDR1 and CDR2: SGDLS and YYNGEE. Trimming pared 2 bases from V and 2 bases from J, leaving 8 bases between. CDR3 protein: CASSVGGAGNTIYF. CDR3 sequence (DNA): TGTGCCAGCAGCGTTGGGGGAGCTGGAAACACCATATATTTT.

The gene calls are TRBV7-6 and TRBJ2-7; tentatively, D is TRBD1 or TRBD2 (6 bases each). V lost 5 bases to trimming and J lost 9 bases, with 29 bases between them. Germline lookup yields CDR1 SGHVS and CDR2 FNYEAQ. This CDR3 has 17 residues. CDR3 residues: CASSHTLGRGGLWRQYF. CDR3 nucleotides: TGTGCCAGCAGCCACACTCTCGGTAGAGGGGGGTTATGGCGGCAGTACTTC.

The chain joins TRBV29-1 to TRBJ1-1; D uncertain. The CDR3 totals 12 residues. V was shortened by 2 bases and J by 0 bases, with 4 bases between the two germline ends. From germline, CDR1 is SQVTM and CDR2 ANQGSEA. The CDR3 reads CSVEMMNTEAFF. CDR3 nucleotides: TGCAGCGTTGAAATGATGAACACTGAAGCTTTCTTT. Together with reference TRBV29-1 and TRBJ1-1, the CDR3 gives the full variable domain: SAVISQKPSRDICQRGTSLTIQCQVDSQVTMMFWYRQQPGQSLTLIATANQGSEATYESGFVIDKFPISRPNLTFSTLTVSNMSPEDSSIYLCSVEMMNTEAFFGQGTRLTVV.

The chain employs TRBV5-1 and TRBJ1-2; possible D gene TRBD1, 6 bases. The CDR3 has 16 amino acids. V was pared by 3 bases and J by 0 bases, with 15 bases between. Per the germline V gene, CDR1 is SGHRS and CDR2 is YFSETQ. CDR3 residues: CASSSIRDNSNYGYTF. DNA of the CDR3: TGCGCCAGCAGCTCGATCCGGGACAATTCTAACTATGGCTACACCTTC.

The chain uses TRBV9 and TRBJ1-4; perhaps TRBD1 as D (6 bases). The length of the CDR3 is 15 residues. V dropped 4 bases and J dropped 6 bases, with 16 bases sitting between them. The germline CDR1 and CDR2 sequences are SGDLS and YYNGEE. In nucleotides, the CDR3 is TGTGCCAGCAGCCCCGAGGGGGGACGGGATGAAAAACTGTTTTTT. Translated, it gives CASSPEGGRDEKLFF.

The chain recombines TRBV9 with TRBJ2-5; D might be TRBD2 (5 bases). The CDR3 loop spans 16 amino acids. V was clipped by 2 bases and J by 2 bases, with 16 bases between them. CDR1 SGDLS and CDR2 YYNGEE come from the germline V gene. CDR3 DNA sequence: TGTGCCAGCAGCGTTAGTAGAGCGGCCAGACAAGAGACCCAGTACTTC. It codes for CASSVSRAARQETQYF.

The V call is TRBV6-1, the J call TRBJ1-6, with 8 bases fitting TRBD1. Losses at the gene ends were 3 bases for V and 2 bases for J; bases not matched to a gene: 9. There are 18 residues in the CDR3. Looked up from germline, CDR1 is MNHNS and CDR2 is SASEGT. CDR3 sequence reads: CASSDLPGQATYNSPLHF. CDR3 nucleotides: TGTGCCAGCAGTGACCTACCGGGACAGGCCACCTATAATTCACCCCTCCACTTT.

The chain joins TRBV10-3 to TRBJ1-2, with 7 bases fitting TRBD1. Germline CDR1 ENHRY, CDR2 SYGVKD. V lost 7 bases to trimming and J lost 4 bases; unmatched junction nucleotides: 6. This CDR3 is 13 amino acids long. The CDR3 DNA sequence: TGTGCCATCACTCCAGGGGGTGGCTATGGCTACACCTTC. Translation gives CAITPGGGYGYTF.

The rearrangement uses TRBV4-3 and TRBJ2-5; unclear D gene. The germline V gene encodes CDR1 LGHNA and CDR2 YSLEER. The CDR3 is made up of 14 amino acids. The V and J ends lost 0 bases and 3 bases respectively, with 8 bases between them. The CDR3 is CASSQDITEETQYF. The CDR3, as DNA: TGCGCCAGCAGCCAAGATATAACAGAAGAGACCCAGTACTTC.

This sequence joins TRBV4-2 and TRBJ2-5; 11 bases line up with TRBD2. J was trimmed by 4 bases and V by 4 bases; bases with no gene match: 5. There are 15 residues in the CDR3. Germline-derived CDR1 and CDR2 are LGHNA and YNFKEQ. This chain's CDR3 is CASSPTGLAGETQYF. DNA for the CDR3: TGTGCCAGCAGCCCAACCGGACTAGCGGGAGAGACCCAGTACTTC.

CDR3 residues: CASSSPGLAGSNTGELFF. CDR3 sequence (DNA): TGTGCCAGCAGTTCTCCGGGACTAGCGGGGTCGAACACCGGGGAGCTGTTTTTT. The chain joins TRBV28 to TRBJ2-2; TRBD2 agrees at 13 bases. Per the germline V gene, CDR1 is MDHEN and CDR2 is SYDVKM. The V gene end was trimmed by 4 bases and the J gene end by 0 bases; junction bases not matched to a gene: 5. This CDR3 has 18 residues.

The V and J genes are TRBV5-1 and TRBJ1-1, with D perhaps matching TRBD1 (5 bases). The CDR3 is 12 residues long. Germline values: CDR1 SGHRS, CDR2 YFSETQ. Trimming cost V 0 bases and J 14 bases, with 14 bases left between them. The CDR3 DNA sequence: TGCGCCAGCAGCTTGGAGGCAGGGATTCGGTTCTTT. It specifies CASSLEAGIRFF.

The chain combines TRBV4-1 with TRBJ1-6; D remains unclear. Germline V lookup: CDR1 MGHRA, CDR2 YSYEKL. The V end was cut by 6 bases, the J end by 5 bases, with 14 bases between. This CDR3 region has 15 residues. The chain's CDR3 is CASRNRGNDNSPLHF. The DNA of the CDR3 is TGCGCCAGCAGAAACCGGGGAAACGATAATTCACCCCTCCACTTT.

The chain is built from TRBV2 and TRBJ1-1; D possibly corresponds to TRBD1 (5 bases). CDR1 and CDR2 from the germline V gene are SNHLY and FYNNEI. The CDR3 consists of 9 residues. The V gene lost 8 bases and the J gene lost 8 bases, with 6 bases spanning the gap. CDR3 DNA sequence: TGTGCCAGCGGGGGAGAAGCTTTCTTT. Translating it yields CASGGEAFF. The whole variable domain, remainder taken from reference TRBV2 and TRBJ1-1, is EPEVTQTPSHQVTQMGQEVILRCVPISNHLYFYWYRQILGQKVEFLVSFYNNEISEKSEIFDDQFSVERPDGSNFTLKIRSTKLEDSAMYFCASGGEAFFGQGTRLTVV.

This clone showed up just once. The chain combines TRBV5-1 with TRBJ1-6, with D hard to call. The CDR3 length is 16 residues. Germline CDR1 reads SGHRS; CDR2 reads YFSETQ. Deletions cut 0 bases from V and 5 bases from J, with 12 bases between. This CDR3 reads CASSLGPIGDNSPLHF. In nucleotides, the CDR3 is TGCGCCAGCAGCTTGGGGCCGATAGGAGATAATTCACCCCTCCACTTT. The full variable domain, with the rest looked up from reference TRBV5-1 and TRBJ1-6, is KAGVTQTPRYLIKTRGQQVTLSCSPISGHRSVSWYQQTPGQGLQFLFEYFSETQRNKGNFPGRFSGRQFSNSRSEMNVSTLELGDSALYLCASSLGPIGDNSPLHFGNGTRLTVT.

The gene calls are TRBV11-3 and TRBJ2-7; the D gene could be TRBD1 or TRBD2 (6 bases each). V lost 5 bases to trimming and J lost 7 bases, with 30 bases between them. The CDR3 contains 18 residues. CDR1 is SGHNT and CDR2 is YENEEA in the germline V gene. CDR3 sequence reads: CASSEPWRSTRGGWEQYV. CDR3 nucleotide sequence: TGTGCCAGCAGCGAGCCCTGGCGGAGCACTCGAGGGGGGTGGGAGCAGTACGTC.